This T cell receptor beta chain was profiled in a study of CD8 T cells in ankylosing spondylitis. CDR3 size: 15 residues. Trimming took 4 bases from V and 7 from J; bases not matched to a gene: 7. Germline V gene lookup returns CDR1 LGHDT and CDR2 YNNKEL (reference sequence). Researchers built TCR beta libraries using quantitative 5'-RACE with molecular barcodes. TCRdb processed the 5' RACE reads anew with MiXCR; each CDR3 protein has one entry. The repertoire holds approximately 550,000 distinct CDR3 sequences, with over 9.5% as singletons. Turning to this clonotype: Its target is unknown.

Overall study findings and caveats: With a CD8+ phenotype, disease-linked clones were relatively rare in peripheral blood. Disease-linked clones reportedly showed significant enrichment in matched ankylosing spondylitis synovial fluid. Prior literature has documented some motif variants in synovial fluid and blood from reactive arthritis. What appeared characteristic of ankylosing spondylitis blood was a TCR beta motif of 7 or 8 highly homologous variants.

Sequencing was done on a sample of blood, either unsorted or a sorted T cell fraction (not recorded which). The chain carries TRBV3-1 and TRBJ2-1; 10 bases are shared with TRBD2. The sequence was obtained from a male donor with ankylosing spondylitis. CDR3 sequence (DNA): TGTGCCAGCAGCCCGCAAGCGGGAGGGTGGAATGAGCAGTTCTTC. Protein sequence: CASSPQAGGWNEQFF.